The 12 T cell receptor beta chains below all came from one sample that was sequenced in a study of lymphopenia after photon versus proton radiotherapy. The assay was immunoSEQ multiplex PCR, and TCRdb's table has in-frame clones only and misses some. Among about 42,000 clones, about 85% were seen once, and the ten largest hold around a quarter. The sample in question was peripheral blood, obtained from a patient treated with proton-based radiotherapy. The receptors derive from a woman aged 70-85 years with pancreatic cancer.

The chain uses TRBV6-5 and TRBJ2-7; 7 bases line up with TRBD1. Looked up from germline, CDR1 is MNHEY and CDR2 is SVGAGI. V shed 8 bases, J shed 7 bases, and the junction held 11 bases outside the gene matches. The CDR3 runs 13 residues. The CDR3 DNA sequence: TGTGCCAGCCGTCCGACAGGGCTGGGGGAGCAGTACTTC. Residues: CASRPTGLGEQYF.

This clone was picked up a small number of times. The chain has TRBV30 and TRBJ1-1; D perhaps matches TRBD1 (6 bases). This CDR3 region has 13 residues. The germline CDR1 and CDR2 sequences are GTSNPN and SVGIG (reference sequence). Deletions cut 0 bases from V and 1 base from J, with 6 bases between. CDR3 amino acids: CAWSVGGNTEAFF. The CDR3 coding sequence is TGTGCCTGGAGTGTAGGGGGGAACACTGAAGCTTTCTTT. Drawing the rest from reference TRBV30 and TRBJ1-1, the complete variable domain is SQTIHQWPATLVQPVGSPLSLECTVEGTSNPNLYWYRQAAGRGLQLLFYSVGIGQISSEVPQNLSASRPQDRQFILSSKKLLLSDSGFYLCAWSVGGNTEAFFGQGTRLTVV.

This clone was observed a handful of times. The V and J genes are TRBV7-2 and TRBJ2-3; 7 nucleotides match TRBD1. Per germline, CDR1 SGHTA and CDR2 FQGNSA. Germline trimming cut 6 bases from V and 0 bases from J; bases unmatched to any gene: 9. The CDR3 length is 16 residues. The DNA of the CDR3 is TGTGCCAGCAGGCGGTCACAGGGGACGAGCACAGATACGCAGTATTTT. Protein: CASRRSQGTSTDTQYF.

The V call is TRBV2, the J call TRBJ2-1; 7 positions match TRBD2. Germline CDR1 is SNHLY and CDR2 is FYNNEI. The CDR3 length is 15 residues. The ends lost 5 bases at V and 7 bases at J; junction bases unmatched: 11. The CDR3 bases are TGTGCCAGCAGTCAAGGAGGGCTAGCGGTTAATGAGCAGTTCTTC. Amino acids: CASSQGGLAVNEQFF. Supplemented by reference TRBV2 and TRBJ2-1, the full variable domain reads EPEVTQTPSHQVTQMGQEVILRCVPISNHLYFYWYRQILGQKVEFLVSFYNNEISEKSEIFDDQFSVERPDGSNFTLKIRSTKLEDSAMYFCASSQGGLAVNEQFFGPGTRLTVL.

The chain employs TRBV5-1 and TRBJ2-3; 8 positions match TRBD1. The CDR3 is made up of 15 amino acids. V shed 4 bases and J 0 bases; nucleotides not matched to a gene: 4. Germline V gene data show CDR1 as SGHRS and CDR2 as YFSETQ. The CDR3 is CASSPRQGSTDTQYF. For the CDR3, the DNA is TGCGCCAGCAGCCCAAGACAGGGGAGCACAGATACGCAGTATTTT.

This clone was found once. The rearrangement uses TRBV7-6 and TRBJ2-5; D may be TRBD2 (6 bases). The CDR3 is 16 residues long. Looked up from germline, CDR1 is SGHVS and CDR2 is FNYEAQ. Trimming shortened V by 2 bases and J by 4 bases, and 17 bases separated the two germline ends. The CDR3 here is CASSLRGGGSGETQYF. DNA of the CDR3: TGTGCCAGCAGCTTACGAGGCGGCGGTAGCGGAGAGACCCAGTACTTC.

This chain uses TRBV9 with TRBJ2-6, with TRBD1 matching 8 bases. V shed 4 bases and J 0 bases; nucleotides not matched to a gene: 6. This CDR3 spans 17 amino acids. Germline V gene sequence: CDR1 SGDLS, CDR2 YYNGEE. The chain's CDR3 is CASSWTGSISGANVLTF. The CDR3 DNA sequence: TGTGCCAGCAGCTGGACAGGGAGTATCTCTGGGGCCAACGTCCTGACTTTC.

This clone was recorded a few times. The chain recombines TRBV28 with TRBJ2-7; TRBD2 agrees at 11 bases. CDR3 size: 14 residues. Germline V gene data show CDR1 as MDHEN and CDR2 as SYDVKM. V lost 8 bases and J lost 3; bases outside the gene matches: 6. The CDR3 DNA reads TGTGCCAGCGGATCCGGGACTAGCGGCTACGAGCAGTACTTC. It translates to CASGSGTSGYEQYF.

The chain has TRBV18 and TRBJ2-5; D unresolved. This CDR3 is built from 14 residues. Trimming cost V 2 bases and J 4 bases, with 11 bases left between them. Germline-derived CDR1 and CDR2 are KGHSH and LQKENI. Here the CDR3 DNA reads TGTGCCAGCTCACCAAGTGGGCAGGTAGAGACCCAGTACTTC. Protein product: CASSPSGQVETQYF.

This chain connects TRBV30 to TRBJ2-5, with D maybe TRBD2 (6 bases). V was trimmed by 0 bases and J by 2 bases, leaving 10 bases between them. Germline CDR1 and CDR2: GTSNPN and SVGIG (reference sequence). The CDR3 extends over 14 amino acids. DNA for the CDR3: TGTGCCTGGAGTGTGGGGGGTCAACAAGAGACCCAGTACTTC. It encodes CAWSVGGQQETQYF.

The rearrangement joins TRBV18 to TRBJ1-1, with 11 nucleotides matching TRBD1. In germline, CDR1 is KGHSH, CDR2 LQKENI. J gave up 9 bases and V 1 base, and 10 bases lay outside the gene matches. The CDR3 sequence is 16 residues long. This CDR3 is CASSPLRSGQGVQAFF. In DNA, the CDR3 is TGTGCCAGCTCACCACTTCGCTCGGGACAGGGGGTCCAAGCTTTCTTT.

This clone was seen only once. This CDR3 reads CASSTGTGVGYTF. In DNA form, the CDR3 reads TGTGCCAGCAGCACTGGGACAGGGGTCGGCTACACCTTC. The chain joins TRBV11-2 to TRBJ1-2, with 10 bases fitting TRBD1. CDR3 length equals 13 residues. Germline V gene data show CDR1 as SGHAT and CDR2 as FQNNGV. With V trimmed by 5 bases and J by 8 bases, 5 bases remained unmatched.